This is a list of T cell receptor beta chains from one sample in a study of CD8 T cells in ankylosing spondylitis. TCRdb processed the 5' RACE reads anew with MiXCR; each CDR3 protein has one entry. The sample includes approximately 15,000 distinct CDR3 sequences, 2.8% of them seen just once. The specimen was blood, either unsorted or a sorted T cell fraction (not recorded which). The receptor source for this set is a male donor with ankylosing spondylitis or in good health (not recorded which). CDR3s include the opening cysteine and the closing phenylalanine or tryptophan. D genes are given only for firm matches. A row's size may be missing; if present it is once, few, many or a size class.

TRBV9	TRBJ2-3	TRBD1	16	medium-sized	CASSGGVGQGIDTQYF	TGTGCCAGCAGCGGCGGGGTGGGACAGGGTATAGATACGCAGTATTTT
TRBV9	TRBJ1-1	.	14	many	CASSVLGIGTEAFF	TGTGCCAGCAGCGTCTTGGGGATAGGCACTGAAGCTTTCTTT
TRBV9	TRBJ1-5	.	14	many	CASSVNTGNQPQHF	TGTGCCAGCAGCGTAAACACAGGCAATCAGCCCCAGCATTTT
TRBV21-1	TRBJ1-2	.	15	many	CASSGKGSPRKGYTF	TGTGCCAGCAGTGGTAAAGGGAGCCCCAGAAAAGGCTACACCTTC
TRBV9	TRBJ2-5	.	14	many	CASSVYGMAETQYF	TGTGCCAGCAGCGTATATGGGATGGCGGAGACCCAGTACTTC
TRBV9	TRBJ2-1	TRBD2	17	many	CASSLSTAGGPGNEQFF	TGTGCCAGCAGCCTCTCAACTGCGGGAGGGCCTGGGAATGAGCAGTTCTTC
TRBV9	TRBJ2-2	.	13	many	CASSVDGTGELFF	TGTGCCAGCAGCGTAGACGGGACCGGGGAGCTGTTTTTT
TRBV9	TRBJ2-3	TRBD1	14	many	CASSVARGQGTQYF	TGTGCCAGCAGCGTAGCCAGGGGGCAAGGTACGCAGTATTTT
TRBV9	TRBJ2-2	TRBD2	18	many	CASSVALAGTPNTGELFF	TGTGCCAGCAGCGTAGCCCTAGCGGGAACCCCGAACACCGGGGAGCTGTTTTTT
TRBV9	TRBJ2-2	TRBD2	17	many	CASSVDGLAGITGELFF	TGTGCCAGCAGCGTAGATGGGCTAGCGGGGATCACCGGGGAGCTGTTTTTT
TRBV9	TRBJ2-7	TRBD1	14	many	CASSPRTGTLEQYF	TGTGCCAGCAGCCCTCGGACAGGGACCCTCGAGCAGTACTTC
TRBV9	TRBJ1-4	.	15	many	CASSPTGTKNEKLFF	TGTGCCAGCAGCCCGACCGGGACCAAAAATGAAAAACTGTTTTTT
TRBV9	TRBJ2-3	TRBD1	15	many	CASSVTGQAPDTQYF	TGTGCCAGCAGCGTGACGGGACAGGCCCCGGATACGCAGTATTTT
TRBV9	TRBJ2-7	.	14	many	CASSAQDSSYEQYF	TGTGCCAGCAGCGCTCAAGACAGTTCCTACGAGCAGTACTTC
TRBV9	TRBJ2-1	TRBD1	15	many	CASSVGGTGRNEQFF	TGTGCCAGCAGCGTAGGTGGGACAGGGAGGAATGAGCAGTTCTTC
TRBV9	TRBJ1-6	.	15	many	CASSAETARNSPLHF	TGTGCCAGCAGCGCTGAAACAGCGAGGAATTCACCCCTCCACTTT
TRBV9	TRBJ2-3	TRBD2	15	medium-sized	CASSGIAGATDTQYF	TGTGCCAGCAGCGGGATAGCGGGAGCCACAGATACGCAGTATTTT
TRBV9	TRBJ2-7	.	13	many	CASSGTEGYEQYF	TGTGCCAGCAGCGGGACCGAAGGCTACGAGCAGTACTTC
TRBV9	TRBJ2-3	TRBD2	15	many	CASSVAGGGTDTQYF	TGTGCCAGCAGCGTAGCGGGCGGGGGGACAGATACGCAGTATTTT
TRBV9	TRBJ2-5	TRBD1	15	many	CASSLRTGEQETQYF	TGTGCCAGCAGCCTAAGGACAGGAGAACAAGAGACCCAGTACTTC
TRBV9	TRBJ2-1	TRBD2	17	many	CASSVGSSGRYYNEQFF	TGTGCCAGCAGCGTAGGGTCTAGCGGGAGGTATTACAATGAGCAGTTCTTC
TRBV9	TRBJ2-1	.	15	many	CASSVLGLRSNEQFF	TGTGCCAGCAGCGTCCTCGGGCTTCGATCCAATGAGCAGTTCTTC
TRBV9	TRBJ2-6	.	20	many	CASSVDIRGLWNSGANVLTF	TGTGCCAGCAGCGTAGATATACGGGGACTGTGGAACTCTGGGGCCAACGTCCTGACTTTC
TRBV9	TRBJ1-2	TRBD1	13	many	CASSTTGDGGYTF	TGTGCCAGCAGCACGACAGGGGATGGGGGCTACACCTTC
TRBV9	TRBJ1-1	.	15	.	CASSPGLLGNTEAFF	TGTGCCAGCAGCCCAGGGCTTCTCGGGAACACTGAAGCTTTCTTT
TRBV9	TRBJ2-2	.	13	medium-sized	CASSVEGYGELFF	TGTGCCAGCAGCGTAGAGGGTTACGGGGAGCTGTTTTTT
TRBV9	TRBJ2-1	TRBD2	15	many	CASSAPGLAGGEQFF	TGTGCCAGCAGCGCTCCGGGACTAGCGGGAGGTGAGCAGTTCTTC
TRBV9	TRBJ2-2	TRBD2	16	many	CASSVGLAGVTGELFF	TGTGCCAGCAGCGTCGGACTAGCGGGGGTGACCGGGGAGCTGTTTTTT
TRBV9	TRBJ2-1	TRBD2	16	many	CASSSWTSGAYNEQFF	TGTGCCAGCAGCTCCTGGACTAGCGGGGCCTACAATGAGCAGTTCTTC
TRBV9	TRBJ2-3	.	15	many	CASSVDPGGPDTQYF	TGTGCCAGCAGCGTAGACCCCGGGGGTCCAGATACGCAGTATTTT
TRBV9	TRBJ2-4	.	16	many	CASSVGPGGGVTIQYF	TGTGCCAGCAGCGTAGGCCCCGGAGGGGGAGTGACCATTCAGTACTTC
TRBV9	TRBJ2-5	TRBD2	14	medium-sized	CASSSSGGQETQYF	TGTGCCAGCAGCTCCTCGGGGGGGCAAGAGACCCAGTACTTC
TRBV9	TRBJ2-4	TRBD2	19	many	CASSVGGLAGALAKNIQYF	TGTGCCAGCAGCGTAGGGGGACTAGCGGGCGCCCTAGCCAAAAACATTCAGTACTTC
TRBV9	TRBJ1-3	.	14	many	CASSVGVSGNTIYF	TGTGCCAGCAGTGTAGGGGTTTCTGGAAACACCATATATTTT
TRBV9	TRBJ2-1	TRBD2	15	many	CASKGGSGSHNEQFF	TGTGCCAGCAAGGGGGGGAGCGGGAGTCACAATGAGCAGTTCTTC
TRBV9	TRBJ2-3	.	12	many	CASSGGVGTQYF	TGTGCCAGCAGCGGTGGAGTCGGTACGCAGTATTTT
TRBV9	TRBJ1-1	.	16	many	CASSVGTERGFTEAFF	TGTGCCAGCAGCGTAGGAACTGAGAGGGGCTTCACTGAAGCTTTCTTT
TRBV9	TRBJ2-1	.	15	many	CASSLGAFNYNEQFF	TGTGCCAGCAGCTTGGGGGCATTTAACTACAATGAGCAGTTCTTC
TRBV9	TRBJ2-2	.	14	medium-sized	CASSIRGGPGELFF	TGTGCCAGCAGCATTAGGGGAGGTCCCGGGGAGCTGTTTTTT
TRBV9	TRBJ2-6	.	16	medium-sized	CASSVVPGTGANVLTF	TGTGCCAGCAGCGTAGTTCCCGGAACTGGGGCCAACGTCCTGACTTTC
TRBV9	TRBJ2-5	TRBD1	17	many	CASSVEPQGAGKETQYF	TGTGCCAGCAGCGTAGAACCTCAGGGGGCCGGGAAAGAGACCCAGTACTTC
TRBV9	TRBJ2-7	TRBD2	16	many	CASSAGGGIKSYEQYF	TGTGCCAGCAGCGCGGGGGGGGGGATAAAAAGCTACGAGCAGTACTTC
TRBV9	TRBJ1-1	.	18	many	CASSVGAREPHMNTEAFF	TGTGCCAGCAGCGTAGGGGCGCGGGAACCCCACATGAACACTGAAGCTTTCTTT
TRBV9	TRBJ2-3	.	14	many	CASSVAAHTDTQYF	TGTGCCAGCAGCGTAGCAGCACACACAGATACGCAGTATTTT
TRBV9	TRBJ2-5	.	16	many	CASSVDYTLPGETQYF	TGTGCCAGCAGCGTAGATTACACCCTGCCGGGTGAGACCCAGTACTTC
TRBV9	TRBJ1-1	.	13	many	CASSVALNTEAFF	TGTGCCAGCAGCGTAGCGCTGAACACTGAAGCTTTCTTT
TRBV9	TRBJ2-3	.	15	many	CASTPRNRDTDTQYF	TGTGCCAGCACGCCCAGGAACAGAGACACAGATACGCAGTATTTT
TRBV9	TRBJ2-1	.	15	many	CASSVGRGSYNEQFF	TGTGCCAGCAGCGTAGGGCGGGGTTCCTACAATGAGCAGTTCTTC
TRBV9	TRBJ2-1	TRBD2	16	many	CASTPTSGGTYNEQFF	TGTGCCAGCACCCCGACTAGCGGGGGGACATACAATGAGCAGTTCTTC
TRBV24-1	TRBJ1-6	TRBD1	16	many	CATSDGRTGIRSPLHF	TGTGCCACCAGTGATGGTCGGACAGGGATTCGTTCACCCCTCCACTTT
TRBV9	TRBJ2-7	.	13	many	CASSPGQSYEQYF	TGTGCCAGCAGCCCAGGACAGTCCTACGAGCAGTACTTC
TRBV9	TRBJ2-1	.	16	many	CASSAETGRVFNEQFF	TGTGCCAGCAGCGCGGAGACAGGCCGCGTCTTCAATGAGCAGTTCTTC